One and the same sample provided the 21 T cell receptor beta chains below, sequenced in a study of multiple sclerosis patients with progressive multifocal leukoencephalopathy. Using immunoSEQ multiplex PCR, the repertoire was profiled, and TCRdb retains in-frame clones only, with some absent. Of fewer than 35,000 clones listed, approximately 91% are singletons. Time point indicated: before natalizumab initiation. Sequencing used PBMCs. These receptors were taken from a human donor with multiple sclerosis.

This clone was detected once. This sequence joins TRBV19 and TRBJ1-1, with D possibly being TRBD1 (5 bases). Germline V CDR1 and CDR2: LNHDA, SQIVND (reference sequence). V was cut by 1 base and J by 7 bases, with 10 bases left in between. This CDR3 region has 13 residues. CDR3 sequence reads: CASSIGKGSEAFF. For the CDR3, the DNA is TGTGCCAGTAGTATAGGCAAGGGGAGTGAAGCTTTCTTT. Full variable domain (outside the CDR3, taken from reference TRBV19 and TRBJ1-1): DGGITQSPKYLFRKEGQNVTLSCEQNLNHDAMYWYRQDPGQGLRLIYYSQIVNDFQKGDIAEGYSVSREKKESFPLTVTSAQKNPTAFYLCASSIGKGSEAFFGQGTRLTVV.

This chain connects TRBV9 to TRBJ2-5; tentatively, D is TRBD1 or TRBD2 (5 bases each). The J call is uncertain, as TRBJ2-7 better fits the DNA end. The germline V gene has CDR1 SGDLS and CDR2 YYNGEE. CDR3 length: 14 amino acids. The CDR3 nucleotides read TGTGCCAGCAGCGTAAGGGACGGACCCTACGAGCAGTACTTC. Translation gives CASSVRDGPYEQYF.

This chain joins TRBV6-5 and TRBJ2-7, with D perhaps matching TRBD1 (6 bases). This CDR3 contains 14 residues. V lost 10 bases to trimming and J lost 0 bases, with 16 bases between them. CDR1 MNHEY and CDR2 SVGAGI come from the germline V gene. CDR3 region: CATYRDTHSYEQYF. The CDR3 DNA reads TGTGCCACCTACCGGGACACTCACTCCTACGAGCAGTACTTC.

The rearrangement uses TRBV5-4 and TRBJ2-1; TRBD2 matches 9 bases. V dropped 4 bases and J dropped 9; count of bases not matched to a gene: 11. The CDR3 extends over 15 amino acids. The germline gives CDR1 SGHNT, CDR2 YYREEE (reference sequence). CDR3 sequence reads: CASSSSGSVKGEQFF. CDR3 DNA sequence: TGTGCCAGCAGCAGTAGCGGGAGCGTAAAGGGTGAGCAGTTCTTC.

This chain uses TRBV14 with TRBJ1-6; D ambiguous. There are 15 residues in the CDR3. Looked up from germline, CDR1 is SGHDN and CDR2 is FVKESK. V was pared by 0 bases and J by 11 bases, with 14 bases between. In DNA, the CDR3 is TGTGCCAGCAGCCAAGAACGGGCGCAGGCTGCACCCCTCCACTTT. It yields the protein CASSQERAQAAPLHF. Full variable domain (missing parts from reference TRBV14 and TRBJ1-6): EAGVTQFPSHSVIEKGQTVTLRCDPISGHDNLYWYRRVMGKEIKFLLHFVKESKQDESGMPNNRFLAERTGGTYSTLKVQPAELEDSGVYFCASSQERAQAAPLHFGNGTRLTVT.

This sequence joins TRBV19 and TRBJ2-3, with unresolved D. Germline V gene sequence: CDR1 LNHDA, CDR2 SQIVND (reference sequence). With 3 bases removed from V and 4 bases from J, the gap between germline ends came to 14 bases. The CDR3 spans 15 residues. CDR3 nucleotide sequence: TGTGCCAGTAGTATTAGGCCCAGGAGCGCAGATACGCAGTATTTT. Its protein product is CASSIRPRSADTQYF.

J is TRBJ2-2 and V is TRBV29-1, with TRBD1 matching 10 bases. The CDR3 has 16 residues. Unmatched junction bases numbered 11, after V lost 6 bases and J lost 4 bases. CDR1 and CDR2 (germline): SQVTM, ANQGSEA. CDR3: CSVRRRQGAATGELFF. The CDR3 DNA sequence: TGCAGCGTCCGAAGGCGACAGGGGGCGGCCACCGGGGAGCTGTTTTTT.

This clone is a singleton in its sample. This chain uses TRBV27 with TRBJ2-7; 7 bases align to TRBD1. CDR1 is MNHEY, CDR2 SMNVEV, per germline (reference sequence). There are 13 residues in the CDR3. The V gene end was trimmed by 4 bases and the J gene end by 2 bases; junction bases not matched to a gene: 2. The DNA of the CDR3 is TGTGCCAGCAGTTCTCAGGGGGCCTACGAGCAGTACTTC. Translation: CASSSQGAYEQYF.

The chain is built from TRBV6-1 and TRBJ1-2; possibly TRBD1 for D (5 bases). Germline CDR1 reads MNHNS; CDR2 reads SASEGT. The CDR3 sequence is 13 residues long. Trimming removed 7 bases at V and 1 base at J, with 10 bases between. The CDR3 reads CASKDTLNYGYTF. CDR3 bases: TGTGCCAGCAAGGACACTCTTAACTATGGCTACACCTTC.

The chain uses TRBV4-1 and TRBJ1-1; D possibly corresponds to TRBD1 (5 bases). V was trimmed by 3 bases and J by 2 bases, leaving 13 bases between them. This CDR3 has 15 residues. Germline CDR1 MGHRA, CDR2 YSYEKL. CDR3 DNA sequence: TGCGCCAGCAGCCAGGCGACAGTCATCAACACTGAAGCTTTCTTT. It codes for CASSQATVINTEAFF.

A single count supports this clone. The J gene is TRBJ1-1, the V gene TRBV19, with TRBD1 matching over 7 bases. This CDR3 has 14 amino acids. The germline V gene encodes CDR1 LNHDA and CDR2 SQIVND (reference sequence). V was clipped by 1 base and J by 7 bases; unmatched bases: 6. In nucleotides, the CDR3 is TGTGCCAGTAGTATAGTTGGAGGGGGCAATGAAGCTTTCTTT. It codes for CASSIVGGGNEAFF.

This clone was counted between two and nine times. J is TRBJ1-2 and V is TRBV6-1; D gene unclear. V was shortened by 1 base and J by 5 bases, with 17 bases between the two germline ends. The CDR3 consists of 16 residues. Per the germline V gene, CDR1 is MNHNS and CDR2 is SASEGT. CDR3: CASSEGSGGVVYGYTF. Written as DNA, the CDR3 is TGTGCCAGCAGTGAAGGTTCAGGCGGTGTCGTTTATGGCTACACCTTC.

This chain uses TRBV5-6 with TRBJ2-1; maybe TRBD1 (6 bases). The CDR3 covers 15 residues. Deletions cut 2 bases from V and 5 bases from J, with 14 bases between. CDR1 and CDR2 from the germline V gene are SGHDT and YYEEEE. CDR3 DNA sequence: TGTGCCAGCAGCTTTATACAGGGTGTGGACAATGAGCAGTTCTTC. Translated, it gives CASSFIQGVDNEQFF.

The chain joins TRBV13 to TRBJ2-3, with 7 nucleotides matching TRBD2. Germline assignment: CDR1 PRHDT and CDR2 FYEKMQ (reference sequence). Trimming at V came to 4 bases and at J to 2 bases, leaving 9 bases not matched to a gene. The CDR3 totals 16 residues. The CDR3 DNA is TGTGCCAGCAGCTCATTCGCGAGCGGGACCACAGATACGCAGTATTTT. Its protein product is CASSSFASGTTDTQYF.

The rearrangement links TRBV5-6 to TRBJ1-3, with a tentative D call TRBD1 (5 bases). The V gene's germline CDR1 is SGHDT and CDR2 YYEEEE. This CDR3 has 14 amino acids. V was shortened by 4 bases and J by 4 bases, with 12 bases between the two germline ends. The CDR3 DNA sequence: TGTGCCAGCAGCAGGCCCGGGGCCGGAAACACCATATATTTT. Residues: CASSRPGAGNTIYF. Drawing the rest from reference TRBV5-6 and TRBJ1-3, the complete variable domain is DAGVTQSPTHLIKTRGQQVTLRCSPKSGHDTVSWYQQALGQGPQFIFQYYEEEERQRGNFPDRFSGHQFPNYSSELNVNALLLGDSALYLCASSRPGAGNTIYFGEGSWLTVV.

CDR3 sequence: CASSRSIHRNYGYTF. CDR3 in DNA: TGTGCCAGCAGTCGATCGATACACCGAAACTATGGCTACACCTTC. The chain combines TRBV28 with TRBJ1-2; D is uncertain. V was cut by 5 bases and J by 2 bases, with 15 bases left in between. The CDR3 runs to 15 residues. Germline-derived CDR1 and CDR2 are MDHEN and SYDVKM.

For the CDR3, the DNA is TGTGCCAGCAGTTTCGAACTAGCGGGAGTGGGTGAGCAGTACTTC. It yields the protein CASSFELAGVGEQYF. The V and J genes are TRBV7-2 and TRBJ2-7, with 11 bases that match TRBD2. Germline CDR1 reads SGHTA; CDR2 reads FQGNSA. After removal of 6 bases from V and 7 bases from J, the junction contained 11 bases not matched to a gene. The CDR3 loop spans 15 amino acids.

CDR3 region: CSVAGTGRSNYGYTF. Here the CDR3 DNA reads TGCAGCGTTGCGGGGACAGGGCGCAGTAACTATGGCTACACCTTC. The V call is TRBV29-1, the J call TRBJ1-2, with TRBD1 identical over 9 bases. The length of the CDR3 is 15 residues. J lost 1 base, V lost 4 bases, and 7 bases had no gene match. The germline gives CDR1 SQVTM, CDR2 ANQGSEA. Complete variable domain (other parts from reference TRBV29-1 and TRBJ1-2): SAVISQKPSRDICQRGTSLTIQCQVDSQVTMMFWYRQQPGQSLTLIATANQGSEATYESGFVIDKFPISRPNLTFSTLTVSNMSPEDSSIYLCSVAGTGRSNYGYTFGSGTRLTVV.

The chain combines TRBV12-5 with TRBJ1-3, with D perhaps matching TRBD1 (5 bases). Germline values: CDR1 LGHNT, CDR2 FRNRAP. The length of the CDR3 is 17 residues. Trimming took off 5 bases at V and 0 bases at J, with 17 bases between the two ends. DNA for the CDR3: TGTGCTAGTGGTATGGGACGCAGGCTCGTCTCTGGAAACACCATATATTTT. Amino acid sequence: CASGMGRRLVSGNTIYF.

The table lists this clone with a few counts. The chain links TRBV10-3 to TRBJ1-5; D not resolved. Germline values: CDR1 ENHRY, CDR2 SYGVKD. The CDR3 spans 13 residues. V gave up 7 bases and J gave up 3 bases, with 10 bases separating them. The CDR3, as DNA: TGTGCCATCAACCATGGGGTCAATCAGCCCCAGCATTTT. This translates into CAINHGVNQPQHF.

The chain recombines TRBV9 with TRBJ2-2; TRBD2 matches at 10 bases. J was trimmed by 3 bases and V by 4 bases; bases with no gene match: 6. The CDR3 covers 16 residues. Looked up from germline, CDR1 is SGDLS and CDR2 is YYNGEE. CDR3 bases: TGTGCCAGCAGCCCTGGGACTAGCGTATACACCGGGGAGCTGTTTTTT. Its translation is CASSPGTSVYTGELFF.